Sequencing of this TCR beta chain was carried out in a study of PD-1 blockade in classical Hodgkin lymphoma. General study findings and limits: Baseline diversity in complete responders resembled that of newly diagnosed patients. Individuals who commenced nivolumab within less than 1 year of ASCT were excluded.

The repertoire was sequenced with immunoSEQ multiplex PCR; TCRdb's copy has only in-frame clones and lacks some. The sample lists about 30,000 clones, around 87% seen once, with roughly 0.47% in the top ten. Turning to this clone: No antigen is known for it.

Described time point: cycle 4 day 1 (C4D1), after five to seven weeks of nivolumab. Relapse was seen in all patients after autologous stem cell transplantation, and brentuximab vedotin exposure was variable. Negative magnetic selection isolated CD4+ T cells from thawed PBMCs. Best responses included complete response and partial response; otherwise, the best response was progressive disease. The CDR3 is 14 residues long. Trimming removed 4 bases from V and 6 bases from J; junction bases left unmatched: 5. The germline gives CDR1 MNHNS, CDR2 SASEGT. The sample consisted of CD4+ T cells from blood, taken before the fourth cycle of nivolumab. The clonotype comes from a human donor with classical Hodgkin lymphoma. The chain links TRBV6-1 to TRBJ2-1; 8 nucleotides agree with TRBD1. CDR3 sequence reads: CASSGRRGPNEQFF. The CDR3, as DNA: TGTGCCAGCAGTGGCCGCAGGGGGCCCAATGAGCAGTTCTTC.